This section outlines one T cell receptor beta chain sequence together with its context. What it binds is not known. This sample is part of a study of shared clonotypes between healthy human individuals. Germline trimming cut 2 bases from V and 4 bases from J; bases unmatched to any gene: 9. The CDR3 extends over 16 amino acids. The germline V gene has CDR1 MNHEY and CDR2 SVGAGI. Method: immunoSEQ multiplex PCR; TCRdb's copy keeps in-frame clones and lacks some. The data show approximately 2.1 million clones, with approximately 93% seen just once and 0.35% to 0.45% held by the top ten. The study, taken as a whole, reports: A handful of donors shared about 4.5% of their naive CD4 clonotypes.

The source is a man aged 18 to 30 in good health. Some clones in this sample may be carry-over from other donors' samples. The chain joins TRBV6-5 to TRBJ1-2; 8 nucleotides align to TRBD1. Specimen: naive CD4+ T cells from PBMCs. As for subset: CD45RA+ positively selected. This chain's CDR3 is CASSYGSGQEIYGYTF. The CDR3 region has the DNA TGTGCCAGCAGTTACGGGTCGGGACAGGAAATCTATGGCTACACCTTC.